This T cell receptor beta chain is drawn from a study of T cell repertoires in cytomegalovirus infection (dated by TCRdb to about 2019). About the study as a whole: Because public TCR beta signatures pointed to carriage of CMV infection together with the matching HLA type, the HLA type of each donor mattered for the analysis.

The table lists this clonotype with a few counts. Its antigen is currently not known. No base quality values were provided; no much bigger clone lies one nucleotide off. What the authors observed across the whole study: The ex vivo response was dominated by HLA-C-restricted CMV-specific TCR beta clonotypes, and the single most frequent clonotype in two of eight donors was supplied by these HLA-C-restricted clonotypes. In both this cohort and an independent cohort of approximately 350 donors, the cumulative frequency of public TCR beta family members distinguished carriers of CMV infection plus the relevant HLA type.

These reads were obtained on an Illumina HiSeq 1500. In TCRdb, the public reads were trimmed at Q25 with fastp and aligned with MiXCR, with productive beta chains retained. All rows with the same CDR3 protein become a single entry with the most common DNA and genes. The sample table contains under 600,000 distinct CDR3 sequences; only one count was recorded for about 15% of them. The top ten clonotypes cover 20% to 30% of the sample. CDR1 and CDR2, looked up from the germline V gene, are MNHEY and SVGAGI. Measured from the cysteine to the phenylalanine, the CDR3 is 17 residues long. The kept DNA is CDR3 alone, 51 bases in frame from the first base. Trimming takes 2 bases off V and 4 bases off J; junction bases not matched to a gene: 7.

This sequence originates from a human donor in good health (CMV status not recorded). Some clones in this sample may be carry-over from other donors' samples. Material for sequencing was CD8+ T cells from PBMCs. The chain couples TRBV6-5 to TRBJ2-1; TRBD2 lines up with 11 middle nucleotides. The bases read TGTGCCAGCAGTTACGTCCCAACTAGCGGGGGTTACAATGAGCAGTTCTTC. Its protein is CASSYVPTSGGYNEQFF.